The next 10 T cell receptor beta chains were all read from a single sample in a study of T cells in Graves' hyperthyroidism and ophthalmopathy. From RNA transcripts, TCR beta CDR3 regions were amplified. Initially, a first-round RT-PCR of the TCR CDR3 employed the HTBI primer set. MiXCR was run by TCRdb on the multiplex PCR reads, yielding one entry per CDR3 protein. The sample yields about 290,000 distinct CDR3 sequences, roughly 13% seen once. The sample comprised blood. The receptors stem from a woman aged 25 to 39 with Graves' hyperthyroidism that later progressed to Graves' ophthalmopathy.

Ten or more counts support this clonotype. This chain connects TRBV6-1 to TRBJ2-5; the D is unclear. Trimming left V 7 bases short and J 7 bases short, with 22 bases between. CDR3 size: 15 residues. CDR1 and CDR2 (germline): MNHNS, SASEGT. This chain's CDR3 is CASTEGLVVTRTQYF. Here the CDR3 DNA reads TGTGCCAGCACCGAAGGGCTGGTGGTTACCAGGACCCAGTACTTC.

This clonotype was seen ten or more times. The V gene is TRBV3-1, the J gene TRBJ1-2; TRBD1 agrees at 7 bases. Germline loops: CDR1 LGHDT, CDR2 YNNKEL (reference sequence). V lost 0 bases to trimming and J lost 6 bases; unmatched junction nucleotides: 7. CDR3 size: 15 residues. The DNA of the CDR3 is TGTGCCAGCAGCCAAGATCGGCGACAGGGCCATGGCTACACCTTC. Amino acid sequence: CASSQDRRQGHGYTF.

This clonotype was observed many times. The chain recombines TRBV11-2 with TRBJ2-5, with D tentatively TRBD2 (6 bases). V was shortened by 2 bases and J by 3 bases, with 10 bases between the two germline ends. The germline CDR1 and CDR2 sequences are SGHAT and FQNNGV. The length of the CDR3 is 14 residues. The CDR3 DNA reads as TGTGCCAGCAGCTTAAATAGCGGCAAAGAGACCCAGTACTTC. Protein product: CASSLNSGKETQYF. Full variable domain (rest looked up from reference TRBV11-2 and TRBJ2-5): EAGVAQSPRYKIIEKRQSVAFWCNPISGHATLYWYQQILGQGPKLLIQFQNNGVVDDSQLPKDRFSAERLKGVDSTLKIQPAKLEDSAVYLCASSLNSGKETQYFGPGTRLLVL.

This clonotype was seen many times. The V and J genes are TRBV20-1 and TRBJ2-3; 14 bases match TRBD2. This CDR3 spans 14 amino acids. The germline gives CDR1 DFQATT, CDR2 SNEGSKA (reference sequence). DNA of the CDR3: TGCAGGGGGACTAGCGGGAGAGGTATGGATACGCAGTATTTT. It codes for CRGTSGRGMDTQYF.

The chain is built from TRBV13 and TRBJ2-2; 7 bases match TRBD2. CDR1 and CDR2 (germline): PRHDT, FYEKMQ (reference sequence). The CDR3 is made up of 15 amino acids. V gave up 5 bases and J gave up 6 bases; unmatched junction bases: 9. The CDR3 DNA follows: TGTGCCAGCAGCCGCTTTGGGACTATGCCCGGGGAGCTGTTTTTT. Translated, it gives CASSRFGTMPGELFF.

This clonotype was counted ten times or more. The chain couples TRBV7-9 to TRBJ2-7; 9 bases are a match to TRBD2. Germline lookup yields CDR1 SEHNR and CDR2 FQNEAQ (reference sequence). This CDR3 has 15 amino acids. Trimming cost V 5 bases and J 0 bases; bases outside gene matches: 5. The DNA of the CDR3 is TGTGCCAGCAGCCAGGGACTAGCCTACTCCTACGAGCAGTACTTC. Residues: CASSQGLAYSYEQYF.

This clonotype was found many times. The rearrangement links TRBV6-1 to TRBJ2-2; 9 bases are a match to TRBD2. The CDR3 covers 18 residues. V shed 5 bases and J 2 bases; nucleotides not matched to a gene: 12. Germline loops: CDR1 MNHNS, CDR2 SASEGT. The CDR3 DNA reads as TGTGCCAGCAGTTATCGGGGTCCGACTAGCGGTAACACCGGGGAGCTGTTTTTT. Its protein is CASSYRGPTSGNTGELFF.

The rearrangement joins TRBV4-1 to TRBJ1-1; 7 bases are shared with TRBD1. CDR1 and CDR2 from the germline V gene are MGHRA and YSYEKL. Trimming took 4 bases from V and 4 from J; bases not matched to a gene: 12. This CDR3 region has 16 residues. CDR3 sequence: CASSRLPQGRGTEAFF. As DNA, the CDR3 is TGCGCCAGCAGCCGTTTACCACAGGGGAGAGGCACTGAAGCTTTCTTT.

The chain links TRBV20-1 to TRBJ2-7; possible D gene TRBD1, 6 bases. The CDR3 contains 11 residues. The germline V gene encodes CDR1 DFQATT and CDR2 SNEGSKA (reference sequence). The V gene lost 6 bases and the J gene lost 3 bases, with 9 bases spanning the gap. The CDR3 region has the DNA TGCAGTGCCCAGGGGTTCTACGAGCAGTACTTC. This gives the protein CSAQGFYEQYF.

This clonotype appeared many times. This rearrangement joins TRBV20-1 to TRBJ1-1, with D tentatively TRBD1 (5 bases). Germline V gives CDR1 DFQATT, CDR2 SNEGSKA (reference sequence). This CDR3 is 15 amino acids long. V was cut by 6 bases and J by 1 base, with 18 bases left in between. The chain's CDR3 is CSAWWGGGGNTEAFF. Here the CDR3 DNA reads TGCAGTGCCTGGTGGGGGGGTGGTGGGAACACTGAAGCTTTCTTT.